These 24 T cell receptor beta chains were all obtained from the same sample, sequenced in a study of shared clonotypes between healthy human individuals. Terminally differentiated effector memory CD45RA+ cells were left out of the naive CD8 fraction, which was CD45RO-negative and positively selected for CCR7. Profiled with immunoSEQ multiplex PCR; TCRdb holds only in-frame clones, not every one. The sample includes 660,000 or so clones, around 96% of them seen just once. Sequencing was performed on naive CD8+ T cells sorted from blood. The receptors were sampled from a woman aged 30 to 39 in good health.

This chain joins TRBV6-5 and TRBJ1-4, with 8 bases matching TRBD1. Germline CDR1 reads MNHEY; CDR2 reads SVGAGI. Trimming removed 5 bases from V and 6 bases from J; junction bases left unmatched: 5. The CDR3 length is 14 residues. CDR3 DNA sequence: TGTGCCAGCAGTCCAACACAGGGGGATGAAAAACTGTTTTTT. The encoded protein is CASSPTQGDEKLFF.

CDR3 in DNA: TGTGCCAGCAGCTTAGCAGCGAACACTGAAGCTTTCTTT. This sequence encodes CASSLAANTEAFF. V is TRBV11-2 and J is TRBJ1-1, with unresolved D. Trimming removed 1 base from V and 1 base from J, with 4 bases in between. This CDR3 spans 13 amino acids. The V gene's germline CDR1 is SGHAT and CDR2 FQNNGV. Full variable domain (remainder filled in from reference TRBV11-2 and TRBJ1-1): EAGVAQSPRYKIIEKRQSVAFWCNPISGHATLYWYQQILGQGPKLLIQFQNNGVVDDSQLPKDRFSAERLKGVDSTLKIQPAKLEDSAVYLCASSLAANTEAFFGQGTRLTVV.

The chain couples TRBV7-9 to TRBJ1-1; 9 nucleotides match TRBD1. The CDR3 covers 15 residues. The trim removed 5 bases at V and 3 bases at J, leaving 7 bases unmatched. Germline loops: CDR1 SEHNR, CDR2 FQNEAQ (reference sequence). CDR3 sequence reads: CASSRQGVLDTEAFF. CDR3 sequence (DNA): TGTGCCAGCAGCAGACAGGGGGTATTAGACACTGAAGCTTTCTTT.

The CDR3 DNA reads as TGTGCCAGCAGTTCTTTGAGGGAAAGGGGCTACGAGCAGTACTTC. It yields the protein CASSSLRERGYEQYF. The rearrangement uses TRBV28 and TRBJ2-7; the D gene could be TRBD1 or TRBD2 (5 bases each). CDR3 length: 15 amino acids. V gave up 4 bases and J gave up 3 bases, with 16 bases separating them. Germline-derived CDR1 and CDR2 are MDHEN and SYDVKM.

Written as DNA, the CDR3 is TGTGCCAGCAGTTCGGATCCGGGACAGTTTAATCAGCCCCAGCATTTT. It specifies CASSSDPGQFNQPQHF. This sequence joins TRBV6-5 and TRBJ1-5; 7 bases map to TRBD1. This CDR3 is built from 16 residues. CDR1 is MNHEY, CDR2 SVGAGI, per germline. Trimming cost V 4 bases and J 4 bases; bases outside gene matches: 10.

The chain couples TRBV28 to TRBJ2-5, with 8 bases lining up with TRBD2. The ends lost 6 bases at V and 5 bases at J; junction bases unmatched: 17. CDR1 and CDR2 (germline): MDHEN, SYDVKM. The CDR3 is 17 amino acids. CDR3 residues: CASRAGAGIVSAETQYF. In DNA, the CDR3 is TGTGCCAGCAGAGCGGGAGCGGGAATAGTTTCGGCCGAGACCCAGTACTTC.

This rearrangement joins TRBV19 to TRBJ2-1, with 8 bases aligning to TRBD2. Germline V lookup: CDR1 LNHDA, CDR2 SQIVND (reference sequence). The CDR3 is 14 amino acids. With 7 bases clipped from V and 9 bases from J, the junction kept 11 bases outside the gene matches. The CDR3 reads CASNKGLVVSEQFF. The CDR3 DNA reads TGTGCCAGTAACAAGGGACTAGTAGTGAGTGAGCAGTTCTTC.

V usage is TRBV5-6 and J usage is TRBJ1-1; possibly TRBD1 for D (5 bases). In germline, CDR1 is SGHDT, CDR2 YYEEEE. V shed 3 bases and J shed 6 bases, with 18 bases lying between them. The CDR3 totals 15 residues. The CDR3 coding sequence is TGTGCCAGCAGCTCATACGGACAAGAGACTCCTGAAGCTTTCTTT. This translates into CASSSYGQETPEAFF.

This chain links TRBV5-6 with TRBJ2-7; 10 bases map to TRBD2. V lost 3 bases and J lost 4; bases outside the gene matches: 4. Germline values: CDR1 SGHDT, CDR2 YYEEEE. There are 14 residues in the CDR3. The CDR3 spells CASSSLAGTYEQYF. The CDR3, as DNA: TGTGCCAGCAGCTCACTAGCGGGAACATACGAGCAGTACTTC.

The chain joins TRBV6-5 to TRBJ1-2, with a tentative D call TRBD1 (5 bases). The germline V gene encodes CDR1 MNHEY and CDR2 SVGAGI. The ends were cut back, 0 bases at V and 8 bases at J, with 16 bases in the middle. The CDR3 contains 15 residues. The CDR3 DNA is TGTGCCAGCAGTTACTCGGGGGTATTGGGTCGCGGCTACACCTTC. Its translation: CASSYSGVLGRGYTF.

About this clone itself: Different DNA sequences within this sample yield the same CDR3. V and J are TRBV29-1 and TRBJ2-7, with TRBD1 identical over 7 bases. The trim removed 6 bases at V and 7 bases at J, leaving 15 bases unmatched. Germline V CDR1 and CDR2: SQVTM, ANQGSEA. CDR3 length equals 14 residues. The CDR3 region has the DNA TGCAGCGTCCGGGTGGCAGGGGGTGGCGGGGAGCAGTACTTC. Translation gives CSVRVAGGGGEQYF.

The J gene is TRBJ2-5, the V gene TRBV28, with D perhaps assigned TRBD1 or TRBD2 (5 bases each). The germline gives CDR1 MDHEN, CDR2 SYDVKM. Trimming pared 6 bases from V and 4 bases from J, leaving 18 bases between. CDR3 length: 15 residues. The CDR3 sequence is CASRPTSGRRETQYF. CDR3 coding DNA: TGTGCCAGCAGGCCTACCTCGGGACGGAGAGAGACCCAGTACTTC.

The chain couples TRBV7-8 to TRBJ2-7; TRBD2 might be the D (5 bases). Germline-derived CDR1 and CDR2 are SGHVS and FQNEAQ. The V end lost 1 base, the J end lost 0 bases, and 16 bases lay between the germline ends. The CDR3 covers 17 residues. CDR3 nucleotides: TGTGCCAGCAGCTTAGTAGGGCTAGCAGAGTACTCCTACGAGCAGTACTTC. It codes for CASSLVGLAEYSYEQYF.

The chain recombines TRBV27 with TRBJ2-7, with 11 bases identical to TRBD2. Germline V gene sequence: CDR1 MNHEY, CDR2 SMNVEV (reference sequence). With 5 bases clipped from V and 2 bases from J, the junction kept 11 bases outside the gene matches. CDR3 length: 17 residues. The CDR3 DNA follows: TGTGCCAGCAGTCCATCTGACCTAGCGGGAGGCCCCTACGAGCAGTACTTC. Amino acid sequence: CASSPSDLAGGPYEQYF.

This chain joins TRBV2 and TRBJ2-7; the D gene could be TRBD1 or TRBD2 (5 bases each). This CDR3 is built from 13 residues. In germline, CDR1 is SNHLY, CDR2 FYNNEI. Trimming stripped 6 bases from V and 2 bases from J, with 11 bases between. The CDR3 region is CASRPTAAYEQYF. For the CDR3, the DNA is TGTGCCAGCAGACCGACAGCGGCCTACGAGCAGTACTTC.

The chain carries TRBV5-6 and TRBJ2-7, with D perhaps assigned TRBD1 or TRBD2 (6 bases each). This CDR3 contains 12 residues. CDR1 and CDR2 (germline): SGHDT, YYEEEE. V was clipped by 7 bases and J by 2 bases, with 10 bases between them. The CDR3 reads CASGGDTYEQYF. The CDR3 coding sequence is TGTGCCAGCGGCGGGGACACCTACGAGCAGTACTTC.

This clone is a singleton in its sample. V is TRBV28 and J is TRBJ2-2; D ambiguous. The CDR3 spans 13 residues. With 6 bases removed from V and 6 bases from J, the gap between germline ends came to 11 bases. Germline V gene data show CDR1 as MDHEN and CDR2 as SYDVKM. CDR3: CASSPVGAGELFF. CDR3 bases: TGTGCCAGCAGCCCCGTTGGGGCCGGGGAGCTGTTTTTT.

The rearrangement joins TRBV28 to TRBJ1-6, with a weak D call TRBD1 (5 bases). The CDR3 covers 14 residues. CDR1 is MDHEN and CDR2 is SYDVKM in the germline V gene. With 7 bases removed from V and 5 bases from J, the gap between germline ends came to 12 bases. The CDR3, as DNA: TGTGCCAGCACCCTCGACAGAGATAATTCACCCCTCCACTTT. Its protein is CASTLDRDNSPLHF.

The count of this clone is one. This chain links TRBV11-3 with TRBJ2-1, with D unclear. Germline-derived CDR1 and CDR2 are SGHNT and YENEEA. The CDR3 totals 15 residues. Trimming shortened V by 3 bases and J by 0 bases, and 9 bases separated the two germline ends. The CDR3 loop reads CASSFDGSSYNEQFF. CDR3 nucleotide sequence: TGTGCCAGCAGCTTCGACGGCAGCTCCTACAATGAGCAGTTCTTC.

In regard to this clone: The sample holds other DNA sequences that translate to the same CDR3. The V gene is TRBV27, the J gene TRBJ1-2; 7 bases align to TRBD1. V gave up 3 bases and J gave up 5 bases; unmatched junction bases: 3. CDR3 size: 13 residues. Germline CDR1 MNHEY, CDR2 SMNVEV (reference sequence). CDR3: CASSLGQLYGYTF. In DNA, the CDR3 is TGTGCCAGCAGTTTGGGACAGCTTTATGGCTACACCTTC.

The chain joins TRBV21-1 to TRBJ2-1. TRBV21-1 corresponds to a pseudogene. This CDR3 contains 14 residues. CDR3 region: CASSKGVSYNEQFF. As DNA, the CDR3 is TGTGCCAGCAGCAAAGGGGTCTCCTACAATGAGCAGTTCTTC.

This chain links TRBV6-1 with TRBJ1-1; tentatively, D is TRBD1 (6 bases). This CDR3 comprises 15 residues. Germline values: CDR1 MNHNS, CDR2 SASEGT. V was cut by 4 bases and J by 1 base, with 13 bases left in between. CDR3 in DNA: TGTGCCAGCAGTGGCCCCCCGGGACAGAACACTGAAGCTTTCTTT. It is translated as CASSGPPGQNTEAFF.

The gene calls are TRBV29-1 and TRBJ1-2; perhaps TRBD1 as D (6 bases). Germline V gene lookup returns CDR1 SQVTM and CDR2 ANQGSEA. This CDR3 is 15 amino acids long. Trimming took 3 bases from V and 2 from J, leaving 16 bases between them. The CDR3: CSVDLVGAANYGYTF. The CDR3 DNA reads TGCAGCGTTGATTTGGTGGGGGCGGCAAACTATGGCTACACCTTC.

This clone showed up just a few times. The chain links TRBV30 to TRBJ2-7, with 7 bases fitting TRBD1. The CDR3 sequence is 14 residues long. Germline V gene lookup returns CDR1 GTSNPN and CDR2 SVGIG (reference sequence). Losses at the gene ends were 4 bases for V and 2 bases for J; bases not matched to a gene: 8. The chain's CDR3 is CAWKGATVPYEQYF. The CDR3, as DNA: TGTGCCTGGAAGGGGGCCACGGTTCCCTACGAGCAGTACTTC.